The TCR beta chain described here comes from a study of cytomegalovirus exposure and HLA in healthy donors. Study-wide results and limits: Published work reported that the classifier diagnosed cytomegalovirus status with high specificity and sensitivity. A subsequent analysis found that TCR clusters from the first cohort also tended to co-occur in the 90 to 150 validation repertoires, with 90% to 95% of cluster scores above 0. It was 160 or so TCR beta chains that were listed as cytomegalovirus-associated.

Trimming at V came to 4 bases and at J to 7 bases, leaving 15 bases not matched to a gene. This CDR3 has 16 residues. CDR1 is SGHRS, CDR2 YFSETQ, per germline. The method was immunoSEQ multiplex PCR; TCRdb's version includes in-frame clones alone and lacks a portion of them. The table records 150,000 to 200,000 clones, around 85% of them present only once. A remark on this clone: The antigen is unknown.

The V call is TRBV5-1, the J call TRBJ2-5; TRBD1 agrees at 8 bases. The source is a man aged 18 to 30 in good health and CMV-seropositive. Sequenced sample: PBMCs. The chain's CDR3 is CASSRTGSPSRGTQYF. CDR3 DNA: TGCGCCAGCAGCAGGACAGGGAGCCCTAGCCGGGGGACCCAGTACTTC.